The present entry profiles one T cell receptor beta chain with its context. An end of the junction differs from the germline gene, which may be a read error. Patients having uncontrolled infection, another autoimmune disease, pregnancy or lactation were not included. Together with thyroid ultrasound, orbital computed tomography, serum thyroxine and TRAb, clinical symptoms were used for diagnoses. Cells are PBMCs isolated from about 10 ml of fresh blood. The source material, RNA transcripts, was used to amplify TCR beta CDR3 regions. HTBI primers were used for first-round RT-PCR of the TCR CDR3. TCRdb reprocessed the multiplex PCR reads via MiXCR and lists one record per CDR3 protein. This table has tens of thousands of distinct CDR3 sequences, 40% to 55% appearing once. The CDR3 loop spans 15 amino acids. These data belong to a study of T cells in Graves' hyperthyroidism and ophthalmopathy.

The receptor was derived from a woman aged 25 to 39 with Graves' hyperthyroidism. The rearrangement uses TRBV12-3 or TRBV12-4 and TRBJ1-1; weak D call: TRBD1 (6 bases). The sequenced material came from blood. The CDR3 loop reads CASSSQRVGGSEAFF. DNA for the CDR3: TGTGCCAGCAGCTCCCAGCGCGTCGGGGGCTCTGAAGCGTTCTTT.